These 26 T cell receptor beta chains originate from one sample sequenced in a study of OX40 agonist ivuxolimab in advanced cancers. Assay used: immunoSEQ multiplex PCR; TCRdb lists only in-frame clones, some missing. The table lists tens of thousands of clones, 86% of them singletons. Specimen: CD4+ or CD8+ T cells sorted from blood, collected in a trial of the OX40 agonist ivuxolimab. The receptors stem from an adult with an advanced solid tumor such as melanoma, head and neck, liver or kidney cancer.

The rearrangement joins TRBV6-5 to TRBJ2-7; weak D call: TRBD2 (6 bases). The CDR3 sequence is 12 residues long. V was cut by 2 bases and J by 10 bases, with 12 bases left in between. CDR1 and CDR2 from the germline V gene are MNHEY and SVGAGI. The CDR3 sequence: CASSYSSGHQYF. Written as DNA, the CDR3 is TGTGCCAGCAGTTACAGTAGCGGACATCAGTACTTC.

The rearrangement uses TRBV28 and TRBJ1-1; 10 bases are shared with TRBD1. The CDR3 is 16 residues long. V was pared by 4 bases and J by 5 bases, with 10 bases of the junction left unmatched. The germline CDR1 and CDR2 sequences are MDHEN and SYDVKM. CDR3 coding DNA: TGTGCCAGCAGTTCGCCGGGACAGGGGCGGGGAACTGAAGCTTTCTTT. This gives the protein CASSSPGQGRGTEAFF.

V is TRBV27 and J is TRBJ2-2, with D tentatively TRBD1 (6 bases). V lost 7 bases and J lost 0, with 12 bases in between. This CDR3 comprises 15 residues. Germline CDR1 and CDR2: MNHEY and SMNVEV (reference sequence). The CDR3, as DNA: TGTGCCAGCACCTTCGGGACATCGAACACCGGGGAGCTGTTTTTT. Translation: CASTFGTSNTGELFF.

The chain links TRBV5-5 to TRBJ1-6; D remains ambiguous. Trimming pared 1 base from V and 3 bases from J, leaving 5 bases between. The CDR3 is made up of 14 amino acids. The germline V gene has CDR1 SGHKS and CDR2 YYEKEE (reference sequence). CDR3 residues: CASSLTNYNSPLHF. CDR3 DNA: TGTGCCAGCAGCTTGACAAACTATAATTCACCCCTCCACTTT.

This CDR3 is CASGLSVNQPQHF. CDR3 DNA sequence: TGTGCTAGTGGTTTGTCCGTAAATCAGCCCCAGCATTTT. The J gene is TRBJ1-5, the V gene TRBV12-5; D is undetermined. V lost 2 bases, J lost 4 bases, and 6 bases lay in between. Germline lookup yields CDR1 LGHNT and CDR2 FRNRAP. This CDR3 spans 13 amino acids.

The J gene is TRBJ1-4, the V gene TRBV7-6; D is perhaps TRBD1 (5 bases). The CDR3 is made up of 14 amino acids. The germline V and J ends were trimmed by 2 bases and 5 bases, with 9 bases remaining between them. Germline lookup yields CDR1 SGHVS and CDR2 FNYEAQ. Here the CDR3 DNA reads TGTGCCAGCAGCTTACGACAGAGGAATGAAAAACTGTTTTTT. Translation gives CASSLRQRNEKLFF.

The CDR3 loop reads CASSGGRFQETQYF. For the CDR3, the DNA is TGCGCCAGCAGCGGGGGGAGGTTCCAAGAGACCCAGTACTTC. The chain joins TRBV5-1 to TRBJ2-5; tentative D call: TRBD2 (6 bases). V lost 4 bases to trimming and J lost 1 base, with 11 bases between them. The V gene's germline CDR1 is SGHRS and CDR2 YFSETQ. CDR3 length: 14 amino acids.

This clone has just a few counts. This sequence joins TRBV19 and TRBJ2-3; D is perhaps TRBD2 (7 bases). The CDR3 consists of 14 residues. The V and J ends lost 2 bases and 4 bases respectively, with 10 bases between them. Germline CDR1 reads LNHDA; CDR2 reads SQIVND (reference sequence). The CDR3 region has the DNA TGTGCCAGTAGTATATTCGGGGGGCCAGATACGCAGTATTTT. Its protein product is CASSIFGGPDTQYF.

The chain joins TRBV11-2 to TRBJ2-7; 8 bases are shared with TRBD1. This CDR3 has 14 amino acids. Trimming at V came to 5 bases and at J to 2 bases, leaving 5 bases not matched to a gene. The germline CDR1 and CDR2 sequences are SGHAT and FQNNGV. The CDR3 is CASSPRTGPYEQYF. The DNA of the CDR3 is TGTGCCAGCAGCCCCAGGACAGGGCCCTACGAGCAGTACTTC.

The rearrangement joins TRBV27 to TRBJ2-3; possible D gene TRBD1, 7 bases. Trimming cost V 6 bases and J 3 bases, with 16 bases left between them. Germline assignment: CDR1 MNHEY and CDR2 SMNVEV (reference sequence). The CDR3 covers 15 residues. The CDR3 DNA is TGTGCCAGCAGACCCGAGGGGGCGGGAACAGATACGCAGTATTTT. Amino acids: CASRPEGAGTDTQYF.

The V and J genes are TRBV5-1 and TRBJ1-2, with D possibly being TRBD1 (6 bases). Germline lookup yields CDR1 SGHRS and CDR2 YFSETQ. The CDR3 totals 14 residues. V was cut by 2 bases and J by 0 bases, with 8 bases left in between. CDR3: CASSFTGTNYGYTF. CDR3 nucleotides: TGCGCCAGCAGCTTTACAGGGACTAACTATGGCTACACCTTC.

The chain combines TRBV6-6 with TRBJ2-1; D possibly matches TRBD1 or TRBD2 (6 bases each). The CDR3 has 15 amino acids. V was clipped by 4 bases and J by 2 bases, with 12 bases between them. Germline loops: CDR1 MNHNY, CDR2 SVGAGI (reference sequence). CDR3 residues: CASSFGGLAYNEQFF. The CDR3 DNA sequence: TGTGCCAGCAGTTTTGGGGGGCTTGCCTACAATGAGCAGTTCTTC.

V and J are TRBV27 and TRBJ1-2, with D unresolved. The CDR3 is 15 amino acids. V was trimmed by 5 bases and J by 5 bases, leaving 18 bases between them. CDR1 MNHEY and CDR2 SMNVEV come from the germline V gene (reference sequence). The CDR3, as DNA: TGTGCCAGCAGTCCCCCCCTGGAGACGAGGTATGGCTACACCTTC. Protein sequence: CASSPPLETRYGYTF.

The chain carries TRBV5-1 and TRBJ2-5; TRBD2 aligns across 12 bases. CDR1 is SGHRS, CDR2 YFSETQ, per germline. The V and J ends lost 0 bases and 13 bases, in that order; junction bases with no gene match: 7. This CDR3 is built from 14 residues. CDR3 sequence (DNA): TGCGCCAGCAGCTTGGAGACTAGCGGGGGATGGCGGTACTTC. Translation gives CASSLETSGGWRYF. Complete variable domain (other parts from reference TRBV5-1 and TRBJ2-5): KAGVTQTPRYLIKTRGQQVTLSCSPISGHRSVSWYQQTPGQGLQFLFEYFSETQRNKGNFPGRFSGRQFSNSRSEMNVSTLELGDSALYLCASSLETSGGWRYFGPGTRLLVL.

This chain uses TRBV6-4 with TRBJ2-5, with 9 bases that match TRBD2. The germline gives CDR1 MRHNA, CDR2 SNTAGT. With 5 bases clipped from V and 0 bases from J, the junction kept 7 bases outside the gene matches. The CDR3 has 16 amino acids. This CDR3 reads CASSSGGSQYQETQYF. CDR3 DNA: TGTGCCAGCAGTAGCGGGGGGTCGCAGTACCAAGAGACCCAGTACTTC.

The V gene is TRBV6-1, the J gene TRBJ2-1; D possibly corresponds to TRBD2 (6 bases). Germline V gene data show CDR1 as MNHNS and CDR2 as SASEGT. The CDR3 is 16 amino acids. V was clipped by 2 bases and J by 9 bases, with 20 bases between them. The CDR3 loop reads CASSELQTGLKGEQFF. CDR3 nucleotide sequence: TGTGCCAGCAGTGAACTTCAAACAGGACTAAAGGGTGAGCAGTTCTTC.

This chain uses TRBV9 with TRBJ2-1; D is uncertain. CDR3 length: 16 residues. The V end lost 3 bases, the J end lost 7 bases, and 20 bases lay between the germline ends. Germline V gene sequence: CDR1 SGDLS, CDR2 YYNGEE. Written as DNA, the CDR3 is TGTGCCAGCAGCGAAAAAGCGTTCCGGGCTGGAAATGAGCAGTTCTTC. Translated, it gives CASSEKAFRAGNEQFF.

The chain links TRBV5-4 to TRBJ2-7; tentatively, D is TRBD1 or TRBD2 (6 bases each). CDR1 SGHNT and CDR2 YYREEE come from the germline V gene (reference sequence). V was shortened by 3 bases and J by 4 bases, with 14 bases between the two germline ends. This CDR3 comprises 14 residues. The CDR3 loop is CASSWGASGYEQYF. The CDR3 DNA reads TGTGCCAGCAGCTGGGGGGCCAGCGGGTACGAGCAGTACTTC.

For the CDR3, the DNA is TGTGCTAGTGGCCAGGACAGTGGCACAGATACGCAGTATTTT. Encoded protein: CASGQDSGTDTQYF. V gene TRBV12-5 combines with J gene TRBJ2-3; a weak D match, TRBD1 (6 bases). The germline V and J ends were trimmed by 6 bases and 1 base, with 11 bases remaining between them. This CDR3 is built from 14 residues. Germline lookup yields CDR1 LGHNT and CDR2 FRNRAP.

The V and J genes are TRBV7-9 and TRBJ1-2; D is undetermined. The V and J ends lost 5 bases and 0 bases respectively, with 7 bases between them. The germline V gene has CDR1 SEHNR and CDR2 FQNEAQ (reference sequence). The CDR3 length is 13 residues. The CDR3 reads CASSPRANYGYTF. In nucleotides, the CDR3 is TGTGCCAGCAGCCCTAGAGCTAACTATGGCTACACCTTC.

The chain is built from TRBV2 and TRBJ1-3; no definite D call. Trimming removed 3 bases at V and 4 bases at J, with 10 bases between. CDR1 is SNHLY and CDR2 is FYNNEI in the germline V gene. There are 14 residues in the CDR3. The CDR3 loop is CASSDGESGNTIYF. DNA of the CDR3: TGTGCCAGCAGTGATGGAGAGTCCGGAAACACCATATATTTT.

This clone was seen a single time. V gene TRBV19 combines with J gene TRBJ2-7; 8 bases are shared with TRBD1. Unmatched junction bases numbered 6, after V lost 5 bases and J lost 3 bases. Germline V gives CDR1 LNHDA, CDR2 SQIVND (reference sequence). The CDR3 loop spans 14 amino acids. In DNA, the CDR3 is TGTGCCAGTAGTTTCGGGACAGGCTTCTACGAGCAGTACTTC. Its translation is CASSFGTGFYEQYF.

This chain links TRBV5-1 with TRBJ1-1; tentative D call: TRBD1 (5 bases). The ends were cut back, 0 bases at V and 1 base at J, with 7 bases in the middle. Per the germline V gene, CDR1 is SGHRS and CDR2 is YFSETQ. This CDR3 has 14 residues. In DNA form, the CDR3 reads TGCGCCAGCAGCTTGGCGGGGCGGAACACTGAAGCTTTCTTT. It yields the protein CASSLAGRNTEAFF. Supplemented by reference TRBV5-1 and TRBJ1-1, the full variable domain reads KAGVTQTPRYLIKTRGQQVTLSCSPISGHRSVSWYQQTPGQGLQFLFEYFSETQRNKGNFPGRFSGRQFSNSRSEMNVSTLELGDSALYLCASSLAGRNTEAFFGQGTRLTVV.

This chain uses TRBV4-1 with TRBJ2-5; D not resolved. CDR3 size: 15 residues. V was shortened by 1 base and J by 2 bases, with 11 bases between the two germline ends. In germline, CDR1 is MGHRA, CDR2 YSYEKL. CDR3 amino acids: CASSQGYRQQETQYF. The CDR3 DNA reads as TGCGCCAGCAGCCAAGGATATAGGCAGCAAGAGACCCAGTACTTC.

The rearrangement uses TRBV6-1 and TRBJ1-1, with 9 bases fitting TRBD1. CDR3 length: 14 residues. V gave up 7 bases and J gave up 4 bases; unmatched junction bases: 7. Germline V gene data show CDR1 as MNHNS and CDR2 as SASEGT. The CDR3 DNA reads TGTGCCAGCATAGGACAGGGGATGGGCACTGAAGCTTTCTTT. Its protein is CASIGQGMGTEAFF.

The chain recombines TRBV6-5 with TRBJ1-2, with 10 bases aligning to TRBD1. Trimming removed 0 bases from V and 5 bases from J; junction bases left unmatched: 3. In germline, CDR1 is MNHEY, CDR2 SVGAGI. The length of the CDR3 is 15 residues. CDR3 sequence reads: CASSYSDRGPYGYTF. The CDR3 DNA follows: TGTGCCAGCAGTTACTCTGACAGGGGGCCTTATGGCTACACCTTC.